The 30 T cell receptor beta chains below come from one sample, sequenced in a study of CD8+CD57+ T cells in acquired aplastic anemia (dated by TCRdb to about 2018). Instrument used: Illumina HiSeq 2000. Genomic DNA served as template for TCR beta VDJ combination and CDR3 sequence profiling. TCRdb redid the processing of the public reads, applying fastp at Q25 and MiXCR, and retained in-frame beta chains. Under each unique CDR3 protein, matching rows form one entry showing the most common genes and DNA. Across this sample there are about 130,000 distinct CDR3 sequences, with around 48% seen only once. The top ten clones comprise roughly 2.5% of the sample. Input material: sorted CD4+, CD8+, or CD8+CD57+ T cells (not recorded which) from PBMCs. Receptor source: a human donor in good health, serving as a control.

The V and J genes are TRBV20-1 and TRBJ2-3, with 11 bases aligning to TRBD2. Germline CDR1 DFQATT, CDR2 SNEGSKA (reference sequence). The CDR3 contains 15 residues. Losses at the gene ends were 5 bases for V and 2 bases for J; bases not matched to a gene: 6. CDR3 coding DNA: TGCAGTGCTGAAAGACTAGCGGGAAACACAGATACGCAGTATTTT. Residues: CSAERLAGNTDTQYF.

A note on this clonotype: The CDR3 carries no conserved terminal phenylalanine or tryptophan, so it likely arises from a read error. The chain links TRBV11-2 to TRBJ1-2, with D uncertain. This CDR3 is built from 11 residues. Trimming removed 6 bases at V and 4 bases at J, with 6 bases between. Germline-derived CDR1 and CDR2 are SGHAT and FQNNGV. The CDR3: CASRRTYGYTS. The CDR3 DNA is TGTGCCAGCAGACGGACCTATGGCTACACCTCC.

This clonotype was picked up a small number of times. A much larger clone lies one base from this, so it may be a read error. The V gene is TRBV4-1, the J gene TRBJ1-1; D gene ambiguous. Germline V lookup: CDR1 MGHRA, CDR2 YSYEKL. The CDR3 consists of 15 residues. CDR3 sequence: CASSQEPAMNAEAFF. As DNA, the CDR3 is TGCGCCAGCAGCCAGGAGCCAGCCATGAACGCTGAAGCTTTCTTT.

This sequence joins TRBV7-2 and TRBJ1-1, with D hard to call. The CDR3 consists of 14 residues. Deletions cut 6 bases from V and 0 bases from J, with 11 bases between. The V gene's germline CDR1 is SGHTA and CDR2 FQGNSA. The DNA of the CDR3 is TGTGCCAGCAGTAAGACACTCATGAACACTGAAGCTTTCTTT. Its translation is CASSKTLMNTEAFF.

This clonotype was detected ten times or more. The chain carries TRBV2 and TRBJ2-3; possible D gene TRBD2, 5 bases. Per germline, CDR1 SNHLY and CDR2 FYNNEI. This CDR3 has 12 residues. Trimming shortened V by 1 base and J by 13 bases, and 12 bases separated the two germline ends. The CDR3 here is CASSEDRTLEYF. The DNA of the CDR3 is TGTGCCAGCAGTGAAGATAGGACTTTAGAGTATTTT.

This clonotype was observed a single time. At one of its ends the junction is not consistent with the germline gene, which may arise from a read error. The chain has TRBV25-1 and TRBJ2-7; possible D gene TRBD1, 6 bases. From germline, CDR1 is MGHDK and CDR2 SYGVNS. CDR3 length equals 13 residues. Here the CDR3 reads CASSGKGAYEQYF. The CDR3 DNA is TGCGCCAGCAGTGGAAAGGGGGCCTACGAGCAGTACTTC.

The chain recombines TRBV5-1 with TRBJ1-4; the D gene is possibly TRBD1 (6 bases). Germline V gene sequence: CDR1 SGHRS, CDR2 YFSETQ. The CDR3 has 15 amino acids. V was clipped by 4 bases and J by 0 bases, with 10 bases between them. The CDR3 bases are TGCGCCAGCAGCATGGACAGCTCAACTAATGAAAAACTGTTTTTT. Its translation is CASSMDSSTNEKLFF.

At least ten counts were recorded for this clonotype. The chain recombines TRBV19 with TRBJ2-2, with a tentative D call TRBD1 (5 bases). CDR1 LNHDA and CDR2 SQIVND come from the germline V gene (reference sequence). V was cut by 4 bases and J by 1 base, with 10 bases left in between. There are 15 residues in the CDR3. DNA for the CDR3: TGTGCCAGTAGTAATCCAGGGAAGAACACCGGGGAGCTGTTTTTT. Protein sequence: CASSNPGKNTGELFF.

The chain links TRBV6-2 or TRBV6-3 to TRBJ2-5, with TRBD2 as a possible D gene (7 bases). Germline values: CDR1 MNHEY, CDR2 SVGEGT. This CDR3 spans 17 amino acids. Between the trimmed V and J ends, which lost 0 bases and 5 bases, there was a span of 19 bases. CDR3 in amino acids: CASSYSSGGASGETQYF. The DNA of the CDR3 is TGTGCCAGCAGTTACTCGAGTGGGGGGGCCAGTGGGGAGACCCAGTACTTC.

Only a few counts were recorded for this clonotype. The rearrangement uses TRBV20-1 and TRBJ2-3, with TRBD2 as a possible D gene (6 bases). The CDR3 extends over 13 amino acids. V lost 0 bases and J 10 bases, leaving 14 bases between the germline ends. Germline CDR1 reads DFQATT; CDR2 reads SNEGSKA (reference sequence). CDR3 in amino acids: CSARDPEAGPQYF. CDR3 nucleotide sequence: TGCAGTGCTAGAGATCCCGAGGCGGGGCCGCAGTATTTT.

In the case of this clonotype: One junction end does not reproduce the germline sequence, and a read error may be involved. J is TRBJ2-5 and V is TRBV7-2; 9 positions match TRBD2. The germline V gene has CDR1 SGHTA and CDR2 FQGNSA. The CDR3 runs to 13 residues. Here the CDR3 DNA reads TGTGCCAGCAGGTTAGCGGGGGTAGAGACCCAGTACTTC. This gives the protein CASRLAGVETQYF.

V and J are TRBV19 and TRBJ1-2; perhaps TRBD1 as D (5 bases). This CDR3 contains 13 residues. Germline assignment: CDR1 LNHDA and CDR2 SQIVND (reference sequence). Trimming removed 6 bases from V and 3 bases from J, with 11 bases in between. CDR3 nucleotide sequence: TGTGCCAGTAGCGGGAGACAGTACTATGGCTACACCTTC. It is translated as CASSGRQYYGYTF.

This clonotype was observed at least ten times. The chain has TRBV7-3 and TRBJ2-1; 7 bases fit TRBD2. The J segment lost 4 bases and the V segment lost 2 bases, leaving 8 bases of the junction unmatched. The CDR3 has 16 amino acids. The germline CDR1 and CDR2 sequences are SGHTA and FQGTGA. In nucleotides, the CDR3 is TGTGCCAGCAGCTTAGGCCTAGCGGTGACGTACAATGAGCAGTTCTTC. Its protein is CASSLGLAVTYNEQFF.

V gene TRBV25-1 combines with J gene TRBJ1-6; TRBD1 agrees at 9 bases. The V gene end was trimmed by 3 bases and the J gene end by 7 bases; junction bases not matched to a gene: 4. The CDR3 sequence is 15 residues long. The germline gives CDR1 MGHDK, CDR2 SYGVNS. CDR3 residues: CASSESDRGNSPLHF. Here the CDR3 DNA reads TGTGCCAGCAGTGAGTCGGACAGGGGAAATTCACCCCTCCACTTT.

This clonotype was observed at least ten times. V and J are TRBV7-2 and TRBJ2-2; D is undetermined. The CDR3 extends over 13 amino acids. The V and J ends lost 0 bases and 6 bases respectively, with 5 bases between them. Germline V gene data show CDR1 as SGHTA and CDR2 as FQGNSA. This CDR3 is CASSLAGSGELFF. The CDR3 DNA reads as TGTGCCAGCAGCTTAGCAGGGTCCGGGGAGCTGTTTTTT. Full variable domain (missing parts from reference TRBV7-2 and TRBJ2-2): GAGVSQSPSNKVTEKGKDVELRCDPISGHTALYWYRQSLGQGLEFLIYFQGNSAPDKSGLPSDRFSAERTGGSVSTLTIQRTQQEDSAVYLCASSLAGSGELFFGEGSRLTVL.

The chain carries TRBV9 and TRBJ2-5; TRBD2 aligns across 11 bases. The CDR3 extends over 16 amino acids. Germline V gene data show CDR1 as SGDLS and CDR2 as YYNGEE. V lost 3 bases, J lost 3 bases, and 7 bases stayed unmatched. The CDR3 DNA reads as TGTGCCAGCAGCGCTCATAGCGGGGGGGTAGAAGAGACCCAGTACTTC. It yields the protein CASSAHSGGVEETQYF.

The V gene is TRBV29-1, the J gene TRBJ1-2; 10 nucleotides align to TRBD1. Trimming took 1 base from V and 4 from J; bases not matched to a gene: 3. The CDR3 extends over 14 amino acids. The germline gives CDR1 SQVTM, CDR2 ANQGSEA. The CDR3 region is CSVEGTGGTYGYTF. The CDR3 region has the DNA TGCAGCGTTGAAGGGACAGGGGGTACCTATGGCTACACCTTC.

This clonotype showed up many times. V and J are TRBV20-1 and TRBJ1-5; no clear D gene. Germline V gene data show CDR1 as DFQATT and CDR2 as SNEGSKA (reference sequence). CDR3 length: 13 amino acids. The V end lost 0 bases, the J end lost 3 bases, and 6 bases lay between the germline ends. For the CDR3, the DNA is TGCAGTGCTAGAGATGCCCTCAATCAGCCCCAGCATTTT. It yields the protein CSARDALNQPQHF.

V is TRBV5-8 and J is TRBJ1-2; D uncertain. V lost 4 bases, J lost 6 bases, and 4 bases lay in between. Germline assignment: CDR1 SGHTS and CDR2 YDEGEE. The CDR3 runs to 10 residues. The CDR3 loop reads CASSPNGYTF. In DNA, the CDR3 is TGTGCCAGCAGCCCTAATGGCTACACCTTC.

This chain joins TRBV19 and TRBJ2-5, with 7 bases matching TRBD2. The CDR3 loop spans 13 amino acids. The ends lost 5 bases at V and 7 bases at J; junction bases unmatched: 7. Germline V CDR1 and CDR2: LNHDA, SQIVND (reference sequence). CDR3 sequence: CASSLWGGGTQYF. For the CDR3, the DNA is TGTGCCAGTAGTTTGTGGGGCGGGGGGACCCAGTACTTC.

This clonotype was picked up one time. Since a much larger clone is just one base distant, this may be a read error. The J gene is TRBJ2-5, the V gene TRBV6-1; D might be TRBD1 or TRBD2, each matching 6 bases. In germline, CDR1 is MNHNS, CDR2 SASEGT. The CDR3 contains 13 residues. The CDR3, as DNA: TGTGGCAGCACAGGCGCCCGGGGGCAGACCCAGTACTTC. This translates into CGSTGARGQTQYF.

This clonotype has at least ten counts. The J gene is TRBJ1-5, the V gene TRBV19; D not resolved. The length of the CDR3 is 16 residues. The germline CDR1 and CDR2 sequences are LNHDA and SQIVND (reference sequence). The V end lost 3 bases, the J end lost 4 bases, and 16 bases lay between the germline ends. The DNA for the CDR3 is TGTGCCAGTAGTATTCAGCCCTCGTTAGGAAATCAGCCCCAGCATTTT. It yields the protein CASSIQPSLGNQPQHF.

A note on this clonotype: The junction departs from the called germline gene at one end, perhaps through a read error. The chain carries TRBV3-1 and TRBJ1-2, with D perhaps TRBD1 (6 bases). The CDR3 is made up of 16 amino acids. Looked up from germline, CDR1 is LGHDT and CDR2 is YNNKEL (reference sequence). For the CDR3, the DNA is TGTGCCAGCAGCCAAGATGGTCTTCGGGACAACTATGGCCACACCTTC. Protein product: CASSQDGLRDNYGHTF.

This clonotype was found many times. The genes are TRBV12-3 or TRBV12-4 and TRBJ2-1, with TRBD2 matching over 7 bases. This CDR3 region has 13 residues. Trimming cost V 3 bases and J 9 bases; bases outside gene matches: 5. This CDR3 reads CASSFGGGGEQFF. DNA for the CDR3: TGTGCCAGCAGTTTTGGCGGGGGAGGTGAGCAGTTCTTC.

The CDR3 loop reads CARHRPGQGHYEQYF. The CDR3 bases are TGTGCCAGACACCGACCGGGACAGGGTCACTACGAGCAGTACTTC. The chain has TRBV13 and TRBJ2-7; 9 nucleotides agree with TRBD1. CDR1 is PRHDT and CDR2 is FYEKMQ in the germline V gene (reference sequence). This CDR3 comprises 15 residues. V shed 9 bases, J shed 3 bases, and the junction held 12 bases outside the gene matches.

This clonotype was picked up many times. J is TRBJ1-5 and V is TRBV7-9; D is uncertain. Per germline, CDR1 SEHNR and CDR2 FQNEAQ (reference sequence). This CDR3 has 12 residues. The ends were cut back, 4 bases at V and 5 bases at J, with 6 bases in the middle. The CDR3 coding sequence is TGTGCCAGCAGCTCAGGCCATCAGCCCCAGCATTTT. It specifies CASSSGHQPQHF.

This clonotype has ten or more counts. The chain has TRBV5-1 and TRBJ1-2; D gene unclear. Germline CDR1 reads SGHRS; CDR2 reads YFSETQ. The CDR3 loop spans 16 amino acids. Trimming took off 0 bases at V and 0 bases at J, with 12 bases between the two ends. Here the CDR3 DNA reads TGCGCCAGCAGCTTGGCCGTGGCACCCACTAACTATGGCTACACCTTC. It translates to CASSLAVAPTNYGYTF.

There are many counts of this clonotype. The chain combines TRBV20-1 with TRBJ2-3; TRBD2 matches 9 bases. The length of the CDR3 is 17 residues. Trimming at V came to 6 bases and at J to 5 bases, leaving 18 bases not matched to a gene. Germline V gene lookup returns CDR1 DFQATT and CDR2 SNEGSKA (reference sequence). CDR3 region: CSASQKGGGGLGDTQYF. The CDR3 DNA sequence: TGCAGTGCATCCCAGAAAGGCGGGGGGGGGTTGGGAGATACGCAGTATTTT.

On this clonotype itself: A read error is possible here, since a much larger clone lies one base away. V is TRBV11-3 and J is TRBJ2-7; TRBD2 is a possible D gene (6 bases). The germline V gene has CDR1 SGHNT and CDR2 YENEEA. This CDR3 comprises 12 residues. The CDR3 here is CASSFATGEEFF. CDR3 DNA: TGTGCCAGCAGCTTCGCCACCGGGGAGGAGTTCTTC.

The sample holds a few counts of this clonotype. This chain joins TRBV25-1 and TRBJ1-3, with 11 bases aligning to TRBD1. V lost 4 bases to trimming and J lost 4 bases; unmatched junction nucleotides: 3. The CDR3 loop spans 15 amino acids. The germline V gene has CDR1 MGHDK and CDR2 SYGVNS. CDR3 sequence (DNA): TGTGCCAGCAGTGCGGACAGGGGGCCCGGAAACACCATATATTTT. Translated: CASSADRGPGNTIYF.